A selection of T cell receptor beta chains follows, all from one sample in a study of T cell responses to AZD1222 COVID-19 vaccine. Sequencing was performed with immunoSEQ multiplex PCR; in TCRdb, only in-frame clones are kept and a portion is missing. The data contain approximately 180,000 clones, less than 95% of them seen just once; the ten biggest clones take up approximately 3%. The sample here was peripheral blood, taken on day 0 of AZD1222 vaccination. The receptors stem from an adult in good health. Each CDR3 is given with its conserved first and last residue. A D gene is named only where the DNA matches it firmly. The listing skips clone size in some rows; elsewhere it reads once, few, many or a size class.

clone size,D gene,J gene,V gene,CDR3 protein,CDR3 DNA
-,-,TRBJ2-1,TRBV24-1,CATSDGPNREQFF,TGTGCCACCAGTGACGGCCCAAATCGAGAGCAGTTCTTC
-,TRBD2,TRBJ2-3,TRBV11-3,CASSLEGRGFTDTQYF,TGTGCCAGCAGCTTAGAAGGGCGGGGGTTCACAGATACGCAGTATTTT
-,-,TRBJ2-7,TRBV4-1,CASSQPWGGGNHEQYF,TGCGCCAGCAGCCAACCCTGGGGAGGGGGGAACCACGAGCAGTACTTC
once,-,TRBJ1-1,TRBV19,CASRNQGNTEAFF,TGTGCCAGCAGGAATCAGGGGAACACTGAAGCTTTCTTT
-,TRBD2,TRBJ2-1,TRBV5-4,CASSLPSGGGNEQFF,TGTGCCAGCAGCTTGCCCAGCGGGGGGGGGAATGAGCAGTTCTTC
-,-,TRBJ2-3,TRBV5-4,CASSLGGYTQYF,TGTGCCAGCAGCTTAGGTGGCTATACGCAGTATTTT
-,-,TRBJ1-6,TRBV9,CASCRDLTNSPLHF,TGTGCCAGCTGCAGGGACCTTACGAATTCACCCCTCCACTTT
-,TRBD1,TRBJ1-2,TRBV25-1,CASSSGGDGYGYTF,TGTGCCAGCAGCTCAGGGGGCGATGGCTATGGCTACACCTTC
few,TRBD1,TRBJ2-3,TRBV4-1,CASSPTDRGDTQYF,TGCGCCAGCAGCCCCACGGACAGGGGTGATACGCAGTATTTT
-,-,TRBJ1-2,TRBV15,CATSRDVAGYTF,TGTGCCACCAGCAGAGATGTTGCTGGCTACACCTTC
-,-,TRBJ1-3,TRBV2,CATRGRTGSGNTIYF,TGTGCCACCAGGGGCCGGACCGGCTCTGGAAACACCATATATTTT
-,-,TRBJ1-1,TRBV6-1,CASSESGWSGAFF,TGTGCCAGCAGTGAGTCTGGTTGGTCCGGAGCTTTCTTT
-,-,TRBJ2-1,TRBV4-3,CASSQDPHGQTNLYNEQFF,TGCGCCAGCAGCCAAGATCCCCATGGACAGACAAATTTATACAATGAGCAGTTCTTC
-,-,TRBJ1-5,TRBV5-6,CASSLEGGPQHF,TGTGCCAGCAGCTTGGAGGGGGGGCCCCAGCATTTT
-,-,TRBJ1-1,TRBV3-1/TRBV3-2,CASSQWRVNTEAFF,TGTGCCAGCAGCCAATGGAGAGTTAACACTGAAGCTTTCTTT
-,-,TRBJ2-5,TRBV9,CASSVWGQETQYF,TGTGCCAGCAGCGTATGGGGACAAGAGACCCAGTACTTC
-,-,TRBJ2-2,TRBV21-1,CASSKGTRTSGEHTGELFF,TGTGCCAGCAGCAAAGGGACTCGGACTAGCGGTGAACACACCGGGGAGCTGTTTTTT
-,-,TRBJ2-3,TRBV7-6,CASTLGQGPGDTQYF,TGTGCCAGCACCCTGGGGCAGGGACCCGGAGATACGCAGTATTTT
-,TRBD1,TRBJ1-1,TRBV7-2,CASSRQGNTEAFF,TGTGCCAGCAGCCGACAGGGCAACACTGAAGCTTTCTTT
-,TRBD2,TRBJ2-1,TRBV15,CATSRDRLAGGPGNEQFF,TGTGCCACCAGCAGAGATCGACTAGCGGGGGGGCCGGGCAATGAGCAGTTCTTC
few,-,TRBJ1-2,TRBV5-4,CASSPRGEKYGYTF,TGTGCCAGCAGCCCCCGAGGGGAAAAGTATGGCTACACCTTC
-,TRBD1,TRBJ1-3,TRBV5-5,CASSRGQGSGNTIYF,TGTGCCAGCAGCCGCGGACAGGGCTCTGGAAACACCATATATTTT
-,-,TRBJ1-2,TRBV6-5,CASAQRDYGYTF,TGTGCCAGCGCCCAGAGGGACTATGGCTACACCTTC
-,-,TRBJ1-5,TRBV5-8,CASSNRDNQPQHF,TGTGCCAGCAGTAACAGGGACAATCAGCCCCAGCATTTT
once,-,TRBJ1-5,TRBV5-1,CASSLDGREGQPQHF,TGCGCCAGCAGCTTGGACGGCCGTGAAGGGCAGCCCCAGCATTTT
few,-,TRBJ2-3,TRBV11-3,CASSLATGFTDTQYF,TGTGCCAGCAGCTTAGCGACAGGTTTCACAGATACGCAGTATTTT
-,-,TRBJ2-7,TRBV27,CASSSRIGVNEQYF,TGTGCCAGCAGTAGCCGGATTGGGGTGAACGAGCAGTACTTC
-,-,TRBJ2-7,TRBV18,CASSPQSYEQYF,TGTGCCAGCTCACCACAGTCCTACGAGCAGTACTTC
-,-,TRBJ1-2,TRBV18,CASSQDSYGYTF,TGTGCCAGCTCACAGGACAGTTATGGCTACACCTTC
-,TRBD1,TRBJ2-3,TRBV30,CAWTGTGGRTDTQYF,TGTGCCTGGACCGGGACAGGGGGCCGCACAGATACGCAGTATTTT
-,-,TRBJ2-1,TRBV4-2,CASSWRVDYNEQFF,TGTGCCAGCAGCTGGAGGGTCGACTACAATGAGCAGTTCTTC
-,-,TRBJ2-3,TRBV2,CASRGGNVADTQYF,TGTGCCAGCCGAGGCGGAAACGTTGCAGATACGCAGTATTTT
-,-,TRBJ2-1,TRBV13,CASRLFTLGVNEQFF,TGTGCCAGCAGGCTATTCACCCTGGGGGTGAATGAGCAGTTCTTC
-,-,TRBJ2-3,TRBV27,CASTRGGLVDTQYF,TGTGCCAGCACCAGGGGGGGGTTAGTAGATACGCAGTATTTT
-,-,TRBJ2-1,TRBV7-3,CASSLTRTKNNEQFF,TGTGCCAGCAGCTTAACCCGGACTAAAAACAATGAGCAGTTCTTC
-,-,TRBJ2-1,TRBV11-2,CASSLGGAWDEQFF,TGTGCCAGCAGCTTGGGCGGGGCCTGGGATGAGCAGTTCTTC
-,-,TRBJ2-2,TRBV18,CASSPAQAGSTGELFF,TGTGCCAGCTCACCAGCCCAAGCCGGGTCCACCGGGGAGCTGTTTTTT
once,-,TRBJ1-1,TRBV7-9,CASSSSATTEAFF,TGTGCCAGCAGCTCATCGGCGACCACTGAAGCTTTCTTT
-,-,TRBJ2-7,TRBV5-1,CASSEAFYEQYF,TGCGCCAGCAGCGAAGCTTTCTACGAGCAGTACTTC
-,-,TRBJ1-2,TRBV6-1,CASSEVDGYTF,TGTGCCAGCAGTGAAGTGGATGGCTACACCTTC
-,TRBD1,TRBJ1-6,TRBV5-6,CASSMDRVSSPLHF,TGTGCCAGCAGCATGGACAGGGTTTCTTCACCCCTCCACTTT
-,-,TRBJ2-7,TRBV21-1,CAIKRKRGNHEQYF,TGTGCCATCAAACGAAAGAGGGGGAACCACGAGCAGTACTTC
-,-,TRBJ2-7,TRBV5-1,CASTSGVEQYF,TGCGCCAGCACTTCCGGGGTCGAGCAGTACTTC
few,-,TRBJ2-7,TRBV6-6,CASRSRGRYEQYF,TGTGCCAGCAGAAGTCGGGGGCGCTACGAGCAGTACTTC
-,-,TRBJ2-1,TRBV13,CASSSIASEQFF,TGTGCCAGCAGCTCCATCGCAAGTGAGCAGTTCTTC
-,-,TRBJ1-1,TRBV11-2,CASSRIINTEAFF,TGTGCCAGCAGTCGGATTATAAACACTGAAGCTTTCTTT
-,-,TRBJ2-7,TRBV5-5,CASSLEGPYEQYF,TGTGCCAGCAGCTTGGAGGGGCCCTACGAGCAGTACTTC
-,-,TRBJ1-2,TRBV4-1,CASSQEGLNYGYTF,TGCGCCAGCAGCCAAGAGGGACTGAACTATGGCTACACCTTC
once,TRBD1,TRBJ2-7,TRBV30,CAWTSPGTAYEQYF,TGTGCCTGGACCTCGCCCGGGACAGCCTACGAGCAGTACTTC
-,TRBD2,TRBJ2-3,TRBV7-9,CASTLLSSGTDTQYF,TGTGCCAGCACCTTACTGTCTAGCGGAACAGATACGCAGTATTTT
-,TRBD1,TRBJ1-1,TRBV19,CASSMARTGANTEAFF,TGTGCCAGTAGTATGGCGAGAACAGGGGCGAACACTGAAGCTTTCTTT
-,TRBD1,TRBJ1-2,TRBV3-1/TRBV3-2,CASSQGQGNYGYTF,TGTGCCAGCAGCCAAGGACAGGGTAACTATGGCTACACCTTC
-,TRBD1,TRBJ2-3,TRBV13,CASSPRTGGTDTQYF,TGTGCCAGCAGCCCACGGACAGGGGGCACAGATACGCAGTATTTT